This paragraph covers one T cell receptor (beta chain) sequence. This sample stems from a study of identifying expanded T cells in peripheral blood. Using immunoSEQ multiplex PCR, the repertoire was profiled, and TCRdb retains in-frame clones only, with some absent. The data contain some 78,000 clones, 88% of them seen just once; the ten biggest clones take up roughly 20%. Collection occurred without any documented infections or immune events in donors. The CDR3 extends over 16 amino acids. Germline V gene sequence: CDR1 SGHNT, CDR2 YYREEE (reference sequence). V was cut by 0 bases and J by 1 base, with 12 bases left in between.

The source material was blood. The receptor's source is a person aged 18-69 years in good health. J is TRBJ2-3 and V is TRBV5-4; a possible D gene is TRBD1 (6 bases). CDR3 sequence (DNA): TGTGCCAGCAGCTTGGCCTCGGCAGGGGGCACAGATACGCAGTATTTT. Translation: CASSLASAGGTDTQYF.